This T cell receptor (beta chain) emerged from a study of a mutant IDH1 vaccine in newly diagnosed glioma. About the research overall: Either 4-6 weeks after radiotherapy alone or alongside temozolomide, vaccination was begun. Patients arrived already treated with radiotherapy, temozolomide, or both, most having had both.

Trimming stripped 1 base from V and 1 base from J, with 8 bases between. The CDR3 runs 14 residues. CDR1 and CDR2 (germline): SGHRS, YFSETQ. Libraries were prepared by immunoSEQ multiplex PCR; TCRdb keeps only in-frame clonotypes and omits some of them. The table records approximately 21,000 clones, 84% of them present only once. Findings of the study overall: Seemingly, pseudoprogression had no relation to changes in the top peripheral T cell clonotypes.

Documented time point: week 47, end of study. Vaccination used 300 ug of mutant IDH1 20-mer peptide per dose, with topical imiquimod. Each donor presented with a new WHO grade 3 or 4 astrocytoma that tested IDH1-mutant and showed ATRX loss. About this clone: Its antigen is unidentified.

The rearrangement joins TRBV5-1 to TRBJ2-5; unclear D gene. The receptor was derived from a man aged 35 to 55 with glioma. The input for sequencing was PBMCs, taken from a glioma patient whose treatment included an IDH1 peptide vaccine. The CDR3 DNA sequence: TGCGCCAGCAGCTTGTATAGAAGCCAAGAGACCCAGTACTTC. It translates to CASSLYRSQETQYF.